The 27 T cell receptor beta chains listed next were all sequenced from one sample in a study of spatial heterogeneity in lung cancer. Indicated time point: blood at routine non-recurrence follow-up after resection. TCRdb analysed the 5' RACE reads with MiXCR anew, one entry per CDR3 protein. This table has 15,000 or so distinct CDR3 sequences, about 18% appearing once. The sample was PBMCs, taken at follow-up. The receptor source for this set is a male donor with early-stage non-small cell lung cancer.

Ten or more counts support this clonotype. DNA of the CDR3: TGCGCCAGCAGCTTGCTCGGGACAGGGCCCACAGATACGCAGTATTTT. Its protein is CASSLLGTGPTDTQYF. This sequence joins TRBV5-1 and TRBJ2-3, with TRBD1 matching 9 bases. Germline-derived CDR1 and CDR2 are SGHRS and YFSETQ. This CDR3 comprises 16 residues. V lost 1 base, J lost 2 bases, and 5 bases stayed unmatched.

This clonotype was detected only a few times. This chain uses TRBV24-1 with TRBJ2-3; 8 nucleotides match TRBD2. V lost 2 bases, J lost 6 bases, and 12 bases stayed unmatched. Germline V gene lookup returns CDR1 KGHDR and CDR2 SFDVKD. The CDR3 runs to 17 residues. The CDR3 loop is CATSDSTSALFTDTQYF. The CDR3 bases are TGTGCCACCAGTGATTCGACTAGCGCTCTGTTTACGGATACGCAGTATTTT.

There are many counts of this clonotype. This chain joins TRBV7-3 and TRBJ2-1, with 10 bases fitting TRBD2. Unmatched junction bases numbered 3, after V lost 2 bases and J lost 5 bases. The CDR3 extends over 15 amino acids. The germline V gene has CDR1 SGHTA and CDR2 FQGTGA. CDR3 sequence (DNA): TGTGCCAGCAGCTTAGGGACTAGCGCCGACAATGAGCAGTTCTTC. Protein sequence: CASSLGTSADNEQFF.

In its sample, this clonotype is medium-sized. This chain connects TRBV19 to TRBJ2-3; 8 bases line up with TRBD2. The germline V gene has CDR1 LNHDA and CDR2 SQIVND (reference sequence). The CDR3 runs 15 residues. The junction had 8 bases not matched to a gene; V was cut back by 5 bases and J by 4 bases. CDR3 in amino acids: CASSPRGGLPDTQYF. For the CDR3, the DNA is TGTGCCAGTAGTCCGCGCGGGGGGCTCCCAGATACGCAGTATTTT. Looking up the rest from reference TRBV19 and TRBJ2-3 gives the full variable domain: DGGITQSPKYLFRKEGQNVTLSCEQNLNHDAMYWYRQDPGQGLRLIYYSQIVNDFQKGDIAEGYSVSREKKESFPLTVTSAQKNPTAFYLCASSPRGGLPDTQYFGPGTRLTVL.

The genes are TRBV9 and TRBJ2-7, with 7 bases that match TRBD1. J lost 2 bases, V lost 3 bases, and 8 bases had no gene match. Germline V gene lookup returns CDR1 SGDLS and CDR2 YYNGEE. The CDR3 covers 15 residues. CDR3 amino acids: CASSAIRDSPYEQYF. CDR3 nucleotides: TGTGCCAGCAGCGCTATCCGGGACAGTCCCTACGAGCAGTACTTC.

This rearrangement joins TRBV5-6 to TRBJ2-1, with D possibly being TRBD2 (6 bases). The CDR3 is made up of 15 amino acids. CDR1 SGHDT and CDR2 YYEEEE come from the germline V gene. Trimming left V 4 bases short and J 0 bases short, with 11 bases between. CDR3 bases: TGTGCCAGCAGCATGGAGGGGTTCTCCTACAATGAGCAGTTCTTC. It codes for CASSMEGFSYNEQFF.

The chain carries TRBV18 and TRBJ2-5; unclear D gene. This CDR3 is 12 amino acids long. Trimming stripped 3 bases from V and 5 bases from J, with 7 bases between. The germline gives CDR1 KGHSH, CDR2 LQKENI. The CDR3 DNA reads TGTGCCAGCTCACCCGCCGAGGAGACCCAGTACTTC. Its translation is CASSPAEETQYF.

This clonotype is deemed medium-sized. The rearrangement links TRBV25-1 to TRBJ1-2; 7 nucleotides line up with TRBD1. CDR1 and CDR2 from the germline V gene are MGHDK and SYGVNS. Losses at the gene ends were 3 bases for V and 8 bases for J; bases not matched to a gene: 9. This CDR3 region has 14 residues. The CDR3 coding sequence is TGTGCCAGCAGTGAGACAGGGTATGGGGGCGGCTACACCTTC. Protein product: CASSETGYGGGYTF.

This clonotype was seen only a few times. This sequence joins TRBV4-2 and TRBJ1-4; 9 nucleotides line up with TRBD1. Germline values: CDR1 LGHNA, CDR2 YNFKEQ. V shed 0 bases and J 6 bases; nucleotides not matched to a gene: 5. The CDR3 contains 16 residues. CDR3: CASSQDGRQGDEKLFF. CDR3 DNA: TGTGCCAGCAGCCAAGATGGGAGACAGGGGGATGAAAAACTGTTTTTT.

By frequency in the sample, this clonotype is medium-sized. The V gene is TRBV2, the J gene TRBJ2-1, with D possibly matching TRBD2 (7 bases). The CDR3 length is 15 residues. From germline, CDR1 is SNHLY and CDR2 FYNNEI. The ends were cut back, 10 bases at V and 3 bases at J, with 19 bases in the middle. CDR3 loop: CATKPRGAGYNEQFF. As DNA, the CDR3 is TGTGCCACCAAACCCCGGGGGGCCGGCTACAATGAGCAGTTCTTC.

In this sample, this clonotype turned up a few times. The chain has TRBV6-1 and TRBJ2-2; D might be TRBD1 or TRBD2, each matching 5 bases. The CDR3 has 16 residues. The V and J ends lost 0 bases and 0 bases respectively, with 8 bases between them. Germline lookup yields CDR1 MNHNS and CDR2 SASEGT. The CDR3 here is CASSEARGSNTGELFF. CDR3 sequence (DNA): TGTGCCAGCAGTGAAGCCCGGGGCTCGAACACCGGGGAGCTGTTTTTT.

This clonotype was counted once. This chain connects TRBV5-1 to TRBJ2-5; 12 bases are shared with TRBD2. V shed 3 bases and J 2 bases; nucleotides not matched to a gene: 5. CDR1 and CDR2 (germline): SGHRS, YFSETQ. This CDR3 spans 16 amino acids. In DNA form, the CDR3 reads TGCGCCAGCAGCTCCGGACTAGCGGGGAGACAAGAGACCCAGTACTTC. It specifies CASSSGLAGRQETQYF.

This clonotype was counted at least ten times. The V call is TRBV5-1, the J call TRBJ1-3; possibly TRBD1 for D (5 bases). CDR1 is SGHRS and CDR2 is YFSETQ in the germline V gene. CDR3 length: 14 amino acids. V dropped 1 base and J dropped 3 bases, with 8 bases sitting between them. The CDR3 DNA follows: TGCGCCAGCAGCTTGACAGGAATTGGAAACACCATATATTTT. Protein sequence: CASSLTGIGNTIYF.

This chain uses TRBV20-1 with TRBJ2-5; 9 bases align to TRBD2. In germline, CDR1 is DFQATT, CDR2 SNEGSKA (reference sequence). V trimming: 6 bases; J trimming: 5 bases; junction bases outside the gene matches: 7. The CDR3 covers 13 residues. CDR3 residues: CSAIGGGAETQYF. The DNA for the CDR3 is TGCAGTGCCATTGGCGGGGGGGCGGAGACCCAGTACTTC.

This chain joins TRBV7-8 and TRBJ1-4; possible D gene TRBD1, 5 bases. CDR1 is SGHVS and CDR2 is FQNEAQ in the germline V gene. This CDR3 comprises 15 residues. V lost 2 bases, J lost 1 base, and 8 bases lay in between. CDR3 region: CASSLRRETNEKLFF. The CDR3 DNA is TGTGCCAGCAGCTTACGCAGGGAAACTAATGAAAAACTGTTTTTT.

This clonotype was seen more than once but under ten times. The chain uses TRBV7-2 and TRBJ2-2; possibly TRBD1 or TRBD2 for D (5 bases each). In germline, CDR1 is SGHTA, CDR2 FQGNSA. The CDR3 contains 15 residues. Trimming cost V 2 bases and J 6 bases, with 13 bases left between them. DNA for the CDR3: TGTGCCAGCAGCTTATCGGCCAGAGGGGCCGGGGAGCTGTTTTTT. It specifies CASSLSARGAGELFF.

This chain joins TRBV6-5 and TRBJ2-7, with D maybe TRBD1 (6 bases). This CDR3 is built from 18 residues. Germline-derived CDR1 and CDR2 are MNHEY and SVGAGI. V lost 3 bases and J 5 bases, leaving 26 bases between the germline ends. The CDR3 DNA is TGTGCCAGCAGTTATTCCCCAGAAGTTACAGGGAAGACTAACGAGCAGTACTTC. This translates into CASSYSPEVTGKTNEQYF.

This clonotype was counted ten times or more. The chain joins TRBV12-3 or TRBV12-4 to TRBJ2-4, with no clear D. This CDR3 region has 13 residues. The germline V and J ends were trimmed by 5 bases and 6 bases, with 11 bases remaining between them. The CDR3 reads CASSLFRVNIQYF. Written as DNA, the CDR3 is TGTGCCAGCAGTCTCTTCAGAGTAAACATTCAGTACTTC.

This clonotype is termed medium-sized. The chain is built from TRBV7-2 and TRBJ2-1; 10 positions agree with TRBD2. The CDR3 is made up of 15 amino acids. V was pared by 5 bases and J by 4 bases, with 5 bases of the junction left unmatched. CDR1 and CDR2 (germline): SGHTA, FQGNSA. The CDR3, as DNA: TGTGCCAGCAGCCCTACTAGCGGGGCGTACAATGAGCAGTTCTTC. It encodes CASSPTSGAYNEQFF.

This clonotype was recorded many times. The chain joins TRBV5-6 to TRBJ1-6; possibly TRBD1 for D (5 bases). Germline V gene data show CDR1 as SGHDT and CDR2 as YYEEEE. CDR3 length equals 13 residues. V was cut by 0 bases and J by 7 bases, with 5 bases left in between. The CDR3 sequence: CASSLEGNSPLHF. CDR3 in DNA: TGTGCCAGCAGCTTGGAGGGGAATTCACCCCTCCACTTT.

This clonotype is medium-sized (0.01 to 0.1%) by share. The chain uses TRBV3-1 and TRBJ2-7, with 8 positions matching TRBD1. V lost 0 bases to trimming and J lost 4 bases; unmatched junction nucleotides: 8. The length of the CDR3 is 16 residues. The germline CDR1 and CDR2 sequences are LGHDT and YNNKEL (reference sequence). In DNA form, the CDR3 reads TGTGCCAGCAGCCAAGATTCTCGGACAGGGTTATACGAGCAGTACTTC. Amino acids: CASSQDSRTGLYEQYF.

The V call is TRBV6-2 or TRBV6-3, the J call TRBJ2-5, with 7 bases lining up with TRBD2. The CDR3 consists of 14 residues. Trimming took 5 bases from V and 5 from J; bases not matched to a gene: 8. The germline gives CDR1 MNHEY, CDR2 SVGEGT. CDR3 sequence (DNA): TGTGCCAGCAGTGCCCAGCGGGGCCTGGAGACCCAGTACTTC. Amino acid sequence: CASSAQRGLETQYF.

The genes are TRBV5-6 and TRBJ1-3; no definite D call. This CDR3 region has 14 residues. The germline V gene has CDR1 SGHDT and CDR2 YYEEEE. Deletions cut 2 bases from V and 0 bases from J, with 6 bases between. Here the CDR3 reads CASSFRFSGNTIYF. The CDR3 nucleotides read TGTGCCAGCAGCTTTAGGTTCTCTGGAAACACCATATATTTT.

Remarks on this clonotype: One junction end does not reproduce the germline sequence, and a read error may be involved. V usage is TRBV29-1 and J usage is TRBJ2-1, with 15 bases lining up with TRBD2. The CDR3 consists of 17 residues. Germline CDR1 reads SQVTM; CDR2 reads ANQGSEA. CDR3 sequence: CSDEHGTSGGYYNEQFF. The CDR3, as DNA: TGCAGCGATGAACATGGGACTAGCGGGGGGTACTACAATGAGCAGTTCTTC.

The CDR3 nucleotides are TGTGCCACCAGTGATCCGACTACCTACGAGCAGTACTTC. Residues: CATSDPTTYEQYF. The chain uses TRBV24-1 and TRBJ2-7; TRBD2 might be the D (5 bases). The CDR3 sequence is 13 residues long. Germline CDR1 reads KGHDR; CDR2 reads SFDVKD. V lost 3 bases, J lost 2 bases, and 7 bases lay in between.

Judged by abundance, this clonotype is medium-sized. The gene calls are TRBV10-2 and TRBJ2-1, with D perhaps given as TRBD1 or TRBD2 (5 bases each). From germline, CDR1 is WSHSY and CDR2 SAAADI. This CDR3 comprises 15 residues. The V and J ends lost 0 bases and 3 bases respectively, with 9 bases between them. The CDR3 loop is CASSESLGVYNEQFF. DNA for the CDR3: TGCGCCAGCAGTGAGTCGCTGGGGGTCTACAATGAGCAGTTCTTC.

Turning to this clonotype: The junction does not match germline at one end; this may be a read error. V gene TRBV20-1 combines with J gene TRBJ2-2, with D tentatively TRBD1 (6 bases). Germline loops: CDR1 DFQATT, CDR2 SNEGSKA (reference sequence). The CDR3 is 13 residues long. This CDR3 reads CSARTVLTGELIF. DNA of the CDR3: TGCAGTGCGCGGACAGTGCTCACCGGGGAGCTGATTTTT.